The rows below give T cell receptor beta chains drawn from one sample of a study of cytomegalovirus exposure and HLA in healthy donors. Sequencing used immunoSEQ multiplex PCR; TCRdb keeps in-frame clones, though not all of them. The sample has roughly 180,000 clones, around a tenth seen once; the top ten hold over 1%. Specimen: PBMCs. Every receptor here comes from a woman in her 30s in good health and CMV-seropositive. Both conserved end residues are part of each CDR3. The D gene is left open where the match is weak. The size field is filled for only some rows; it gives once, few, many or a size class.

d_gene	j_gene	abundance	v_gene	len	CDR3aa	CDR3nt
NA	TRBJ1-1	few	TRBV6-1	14	CASRGYDGSTEAFF	TGTGCCAGCAGGGGGTACGACGGGAGCACTGAAGCTTTCTTT
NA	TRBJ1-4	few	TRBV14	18	CASSQVWGGPPTNEKLFF	TGTGCCAGCAGCCAAGTTTGGGGGGGTCCCCCAACTAATGAAAAACTGTTTTTT
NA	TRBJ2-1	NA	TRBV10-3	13	CAISGAEHNEQFF	TGTGCCATCAGTGGGGCAGAACACAATGAGCAGTTCTTC
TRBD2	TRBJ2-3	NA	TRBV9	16	CASSVREGRAADTQYF	TGTGCCAGCAGCGTCCGGGAGGGCCGCGCCGCAGATACGCAGTATTTT
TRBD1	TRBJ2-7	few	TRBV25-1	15	CASSPAGTGTNEQYF	TGTGCCAGCAGCCCGGCCGGGACAGGGACCAACGAGCAGTACTTC
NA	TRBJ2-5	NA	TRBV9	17	CASSVGGAGAGQETQYF	TGTGCCAGCAGCGTAGGGGGGGCGGGAGCAGGACAAGAGACCCAGTACTTC
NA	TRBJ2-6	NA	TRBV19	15	CASHNLRAGANVLTF	TGTGCCAGCCATAACTTGAGGGCTGGGGCCAACGTCCTGACTTTC
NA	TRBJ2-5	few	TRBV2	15	CASSELFTSQETQYF	TGTGCCAGCAGTGAATTATTTACTAGTCAAGAGACCCAGTACTTC
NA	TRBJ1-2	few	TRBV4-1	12	CASSQTTYGYTF	TGCGCCAGCAGTCAGACTACCTATGGCTACACCTTC
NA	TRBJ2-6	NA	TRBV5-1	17	CASSLDPSGSGANVLTF	TGCGCCAGCAGCTTGGACCCCTCGGGGTCTGGGGCCAACGTCCTGACTTTC